The present TCR beta chain was sequenced within a study of vaccination and CD4 T cells after COVID-19. Study background: Overlapping spike peptides served as the stimulus for the cells. These peptides came from SARS-CoV-2 and from the common cold coronaviruses HCoV-NL63, HCoV-OC43 and HCoV-229E.

Cultured CD4+ T-cell DNA underwent Oncomine TCR Beta short-read sequencing. TCRdb fed the PCR reads into MiXCR, producing one record per CDR3 protein. Among more than 9,000 distinct CDR3 sequences, roughly 28% were seen once, and the ten largest hold 8% to 9%. The CDR3 sequence is 15 residues long. Germline CDR1 SGHRS, CDR2 YFSETQ. Trimming at V came to 4 bases and at J to 2 bases, leaving 4 bases not matched to a gene. Study results and caveats: Vaccine-specific clones in convalescent patients were spike mono-reactive in 304 of 307 cases.

This clonotype has more than one count but fewer than ten. Its target is unknown. Treatment: roughly 10-day PBMC culture with coronavirus spike peptide pools or control peptides (ViraFEST assay). The specimen was CD4+ T cells from blood, cultured in vitro. The rearrangement links TRBV5-1 to TRBJ2-5, with 11 bases fitting TRBD1. The origin of this receptor is a human donor who had recovered from COVID-19. CDR3 nucleotides: TGCGCCAGCAGCGCCGGGACAGGGGGACAAGAGACCCAGTACTTC. The encoded protein is CASSAGTGGQETQYF. Full variable domain (outside the CDR3, taken from reference TRBV5-1 and TRBJ2-5): KAGVTQTPRYLIKTRGQQVTLSCSPISGHRSVSWYQQTPGQGLQFLFEYFSETQRNKGNFPGRFSGRQFSNSRSEMNVSTLELGDSALYLCASSAGTGGQETQYFGPGTRLLVL.